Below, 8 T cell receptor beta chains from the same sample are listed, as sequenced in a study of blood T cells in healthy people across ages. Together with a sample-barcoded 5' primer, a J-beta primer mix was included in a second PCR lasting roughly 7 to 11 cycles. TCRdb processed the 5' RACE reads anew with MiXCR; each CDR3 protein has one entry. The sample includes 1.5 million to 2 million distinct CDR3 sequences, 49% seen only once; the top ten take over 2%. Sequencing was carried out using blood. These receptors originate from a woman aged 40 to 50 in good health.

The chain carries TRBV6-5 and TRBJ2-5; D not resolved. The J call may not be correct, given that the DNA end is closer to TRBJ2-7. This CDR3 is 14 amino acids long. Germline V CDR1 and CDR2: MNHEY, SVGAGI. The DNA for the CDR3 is TGTGCCAGCAGTTATGGCAGAGAATACTACGAGCAGTACTTC. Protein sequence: CASSYGREYYEQYF.

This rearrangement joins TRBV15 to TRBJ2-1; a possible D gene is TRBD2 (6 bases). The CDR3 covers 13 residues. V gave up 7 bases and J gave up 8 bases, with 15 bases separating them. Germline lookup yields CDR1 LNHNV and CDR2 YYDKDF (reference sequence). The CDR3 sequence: CATNKGGEDEQFF. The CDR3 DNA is TGTGCCACCAACAAAGGCGGGGAGGATGAGCAGTTCTTC.

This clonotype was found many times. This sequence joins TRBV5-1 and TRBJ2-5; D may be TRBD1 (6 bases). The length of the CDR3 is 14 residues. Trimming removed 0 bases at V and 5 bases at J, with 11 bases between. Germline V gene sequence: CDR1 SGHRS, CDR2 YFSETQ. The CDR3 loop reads CASSLEGRGETQYF. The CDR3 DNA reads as TGCGCCAGCAGCTTGGAGGGCAGGGGTGAGACCCAGTACTTC.

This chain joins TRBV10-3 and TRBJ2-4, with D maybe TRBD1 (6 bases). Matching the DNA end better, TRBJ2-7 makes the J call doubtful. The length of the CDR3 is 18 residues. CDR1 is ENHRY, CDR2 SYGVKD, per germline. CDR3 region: CAISDPTPQTGKVDEQYF. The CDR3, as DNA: TGTGCCATCAGTGATCCCACACCCCAGACAGGAAAGGTCGACGAGCAGTACTTC.

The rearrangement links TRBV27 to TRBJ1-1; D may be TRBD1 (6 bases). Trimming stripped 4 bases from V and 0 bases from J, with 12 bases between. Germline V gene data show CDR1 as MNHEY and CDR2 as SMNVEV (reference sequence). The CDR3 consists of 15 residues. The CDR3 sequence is CASSSYRVMNTEAFF. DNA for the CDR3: TGTGCCAGCAGTTCCTACAGGGTAATGAACACTGAAGCTTTCTTT.

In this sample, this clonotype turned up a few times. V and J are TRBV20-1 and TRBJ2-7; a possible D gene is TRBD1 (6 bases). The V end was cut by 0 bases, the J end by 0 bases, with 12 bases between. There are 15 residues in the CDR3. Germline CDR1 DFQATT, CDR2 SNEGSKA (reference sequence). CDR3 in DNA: TGCAGTGCTAGAGATGGAAGGGGGAGCTCCTACGAGCAGTACTTC. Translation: CSARDGRGSSYEQYF.

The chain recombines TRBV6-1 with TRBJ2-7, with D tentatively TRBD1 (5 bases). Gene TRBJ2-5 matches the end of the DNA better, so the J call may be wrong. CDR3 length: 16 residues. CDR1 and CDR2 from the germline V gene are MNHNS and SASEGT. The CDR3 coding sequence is TGTGCCAGCGGGCATCCAAATCCGCTGGGGCGGGAGACCCAGTACTTC. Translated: CASGHPNPLGRETQYF.

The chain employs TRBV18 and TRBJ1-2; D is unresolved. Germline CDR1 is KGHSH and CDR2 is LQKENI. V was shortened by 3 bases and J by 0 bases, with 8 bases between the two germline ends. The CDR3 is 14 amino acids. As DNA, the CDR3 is TGTGCCAGCTCACCCGGGAAGGCTAACTATGGCTACACCTTC. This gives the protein CASSPGKANYGYTF.